What follows are 7 T cell receptor beta chains derived from one specimen sequenced in a study of shared clonotypes between healthy human individuals. Measured with immunoSEQ multiplex PCR; TCRdb has only the in-frame clones, and not every one. In the table there are 2 million to 2.5 million clones, about 93% of which are singletons. CD45RO-negative, CCR7-selected cells formed the naive CD8 fraction, which excluded terminally differentiated effector memory CD45RA+ cells. The material sequenced was naive CD8+ T cells from PBMCs. All receptors derive from a man aged 18 to 29 in good health. Some clones in this sample may be carry-over from other donors' samples.

The chain carries TRBV15 and TRBJ1-2; D remains ambiguous. In germline, CDR1 is LNHNV, CDR2 YYDKDF (reference sequence). V was trimmed by 4 bases and J by 3 bases, leaving 21 bases between them. CDR3 size: 17 residues. The CDR3 coding sequence is TGTGCCACCAGCAAACTTCCGCCGACTCCTACGGACTATGGCTACACCTTC. This sequence encodes CATSKLPPTPTDYGYTF.

This rearrangement joins TRBV4-2 to TRBJ1-5; D uncertain. Trimming removed 0 bases from V and 10 bases from J, with 10 bases in between. CDR3 length: 13 amino acids. Germline CDR1 reads LGHNA; CDR2 reads YNFKEQ. Here the CDR3 reads CASSQDRFVPQHF. Here the CDR3 DNA reads TGTGCCAGCAGCCAAGACCGATTTGTCCCCCAGCATTTT.

V usage is TRBV10-3 and J usage is TRBJ1-2, with D possibly matching TRBD1 (5 bases). The CDR3 length is 14 residues. V was shortened by 3 bases and J by 3 bases, with 11 bases between the two germline ends. The germline V gene has CDR1 ENHRY and CDR2 SYGVKD. This chain's CDR3 is CAISDLGTDYGYTF. In DNA form, the CDR3 reads TGTGCCATCAGTGATCTCGGGACGGACTATGGCTACACCTTC.

CDR3 in amino acids: CASSETPDWGETQYF. For the CDR3, the DNA is TGCGCCAGCAGTGAAACCCCCGATTGGGGAGAGACCCAGTACTTC. This chain connects TRBV10-1 to TRBJ2-5, with D uncertain. The V end was cut by 3 bases, the J end by 4 bases, with 15 bases between. This CDR3 has 15 amino acids. CDR1 and CDR2 from the germline V gene are WNHNN and SYGVQD (reference sequence).

This clone has a single count. The chain combines TRBV19 with TRBJ1-4; 7 bases map to TRBD1. Germline V gene data show CDR1 as LNHDA and CDR2 as SQIVND (reference sequence). The CDR3 sequence is 12 residues long. The junction had 4 bases not matched to a gene; V was cut back by 10 bases and J by 5 bases. The CDR3 region has the DNA TGTGCCATGGGACAGAGAAATGAAAAACTGTTTTTT. It yields the protein CAMGQRNEKLFF.

The chain is built from TRBV2 and TRBJ2-3, with D unresolved. Germline V gene data show CDR1 as SNHLY and CDR2 as FYNNEI. The V gene lost 4 bases and the J gene lost 2 bases, with 10 bases spanning the gap. This CDR3 is 14 amino acids long. Here the CDR3 DNA reads TGTGCCAGCAGTGCAGCAGGAAACACAGATACGCAGTATTTT. This codes for CASSAAGNTDTQYF.

The chain uses TRBV11-2 and TRBJ1-2; tentative D call: TRBD1 (5 bases). The CDR3 spans 15 residues. In germline, CDR1 is SGHAT, CDR2 FQNNGV. V lost 1 base, J lost 5 bases, and 14 bases lay in between. As DNA, the CDR3 is TGTGCCAGCAGCTTAGGGTTTTCGGGGCCGTATGGCTACACCTTC. Translated, it gives CASSLGFSGPYGYTF.